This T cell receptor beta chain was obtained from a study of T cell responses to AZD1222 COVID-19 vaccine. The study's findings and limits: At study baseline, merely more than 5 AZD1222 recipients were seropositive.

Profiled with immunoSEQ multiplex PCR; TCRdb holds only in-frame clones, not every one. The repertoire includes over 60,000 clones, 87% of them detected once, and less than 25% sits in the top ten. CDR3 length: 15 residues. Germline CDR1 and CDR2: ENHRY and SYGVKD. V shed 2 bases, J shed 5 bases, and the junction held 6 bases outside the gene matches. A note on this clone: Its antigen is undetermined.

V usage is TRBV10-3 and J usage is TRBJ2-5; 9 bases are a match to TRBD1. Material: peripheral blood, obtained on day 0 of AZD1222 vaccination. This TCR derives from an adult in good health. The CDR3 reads CAISEQQGAQETQYF. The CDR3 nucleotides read TGTGCCATCAGTGAGCAACAGGGGGCGCAGGAGACCCAGTACTTC.